One and the same sample provided the 29 T cell receptor beta chains below, sequenced in a study of blood T cell repertoires in COVID-19. Profiling relied on immunoSEQ multiplex PCR, and the TCRdb table lists in-frame clones only, not all of them. The table includes about 180,000 clones, approximately 83% detected once. The sample comprised peripheral blood. The receptors shown here come from a human donor in a cohort sampled during active COVID-19.

V and J are TRBV18 and TRBJ1-5; 8 bases line up with TRBD1. Germline assignment: CDR1 KGHSH and CDR2 LQKENI. V was clipped by 3 bases and J by 6 bases; unmatched bases: 13. The CDR3 runs to 17 residues. The CDR3 reads CASSPPGQGLSSQPQHF. Written as DNA, the CDR3 is TGTGCCAGCTCACCCCCAGGACAGGGCTTGTCAAGTCAGCCCCAGCATTTT. The whole variable domain, filled in from reference TRBV18 and TRBJ1-5, reads NAGVMQNPRHLVRRRGQEARLRCSPMKGHSHVYWYRQLPEEGLKFMVYLQKENIIDESGMPKERFSAEFPKEGPSILRIQQVVRGDSAAYFCASSPPGQGLSSQPQHFGDGTRLSIL.

J is TRBJ1-6 and V is TRBV9, with 7 bases fitting TRBD1. The CDR3 covers 14 residues. The V segment lost 3 bases and the J segment 9 bases; nucleotides outside the gene matches: 6. CDR1 is SGDLS and CDR2 is YYNGEE in the germline V gene. The CDR3 nucleotides are TGTGCCAGCAGCGCAACAGGGGCGGGTTCACCCCTCCACTTT. Translated, it gives CASSATGAGSPLHF.

The gene calls are TRBV11-1 and TRBJ1-1; 9 bases are shared with TRBD1. J was trimmed by 5 bases and V by 1 base; bases with no gene match: 2. The CDR3 has 14 amino acids. Germline V lookup: CDR1 SGHAT, CDR2 FQDESV (reference sequence). CDR3 region: CASSLDRGRTEAFF. DNA for the CDR3: TGTGCCAGCAGCTTAGACAGGGGGCGGACTGAAGCTTTCTTT.

This rearrangement joins TRBV6-5 to TRBJ2-7, with a tentative D call TRBD1 (5 bases). Looked up from germline, CDR1 is MNHEY and CDR2 is SVGAGI. Trimming shortened V by 7 bases and J by 0 bases, and 13 bases separated the two germline ends. The CDR3 contains 14 residues. CDR3 sequence reads: CASTTGTGSYEQYF. The CDR3 DNA follows: TGTGCCAGCACCACGGGCACAGGCTCCTACGAGCAGTACTTC.

V and J are TRBV7-2 and TRBJ2-7; TRBD2 agrees at 11 bases. In germline, CDR1 is SGHTA, CDR2 FQGNSA. Trimming removed 3 bases from V and 5 bases from J; junction bases left unmatched: 6. CDR3 length equals 15 residues. The CDR3 DNA follows: TGTGCCAGCAGCTTCCCCGGACTAGCGGGCCACGAGCAGTACTTC. Translation gives CASSFPGLAGHEQYF.

The chain combines TRBV25-1 with TRBJ2-7; 10 positions agree with TRBD2. The J segment lost 3 bases and the V segment lost 4 bases, leaving 0 bases of the junction unmatched. CDR1 is MGHDK and CDR2 is SYGVNS in the germline V gene. The CDR3 consists of 13 residues. CDR3 residues: CASSGTSGYEQYF. The CDR3, as DNA: TGTGCCAGCAGTGGGACTAGCGGCTACGAGCAGTACTTC.

This chain uses TRBV9 with TRBJ1-1, with 7 bases fitting TRBD1. V dropped 4 bases and J dropped 1; count of bases not matched to a gene: 7. This CDR3 is built from 15 residues. CDR1 SGDLS and CDR2 YYNGEE come from the germline V gene. CDR3 nucleotide sequence: TGTGCCAGCAGCCCGAGGGGACAGACGAACACTGAAGCTTTCTTT. Translation gives CASSPRGQTNTEAFF.

V is TRBV27 and J is TRBJ1-1, with D possibly matching TRBD1 (5 bases). V lost 0 bases and J lost 3, with 20 bases in between. The CDR3 contains 18 residues. Germline V lookup: CDR1 MNHEY, CDR2 SMNVEV (reference sequence). This CDR3 reads CASSLSRPPPGGDTEAFF. In DNA, the CDR3 is TGTGCCAGCAGTTTATCCCGGCCCCCTCCGGGGGGGGACACTGAAGCTTTCTTT.

A few counts support this clone. CDR3 sequence (DNA): TGCGCCAGCAGCCCCACAGGGGCCTCTAATGAAAAACTGTTTTTT. Its translation is CASSPTGASNEKLFF. V and J are TRBV5-1 and TRBJ1-4, with TRBD1 identical over 7 bases. Germline trimming cut 4 bases from V and 3 bases from J; bases unmatched to any gene: 6. The CDR3 runs 15 residues. The germline gives CDR1 SGHRS, CDR2 YFSETQ.

The genes are TRBV3-1 (or the pseudogene TRBV3-2) and TRBJ2-7, with 12 bases identical to TRBD2. Germline V gene data show CDR1 as LGHDT and CDR2 as YNNKEL (reference sequence). The J segment lost 2 bases and the V segment lost 5 bases, leaving 10 bases of the junction unmatched. This CDR3 comprises 17 residues. The CDR3 nucleotides are TGTGCCAGCAGCAAGCGTGCTGGACTAGCGGGGACCTACGAGCAGTACTTC. As protein: CASSKRAGLAGTYEQYF.

DNA of the CDR3: TGTGCCAGCAGCGGGGACAGGGTGCTTAATGAGCAGTTCTTC. As protein: CASSGDRVLNEQFF. The chain employs TRBV9 and TRBJ2-1; 9 nucleotides agree with TRBD1. V lost 3 bases and J lost 7; bases outside the gene matches: 5. The CDR3 extends over 14 amino acids. The germline V gene has CDR1 SGDLS and CDR2 YYNGEE.

This clone occurred a few times. The chain links TRBV7-2 to TRBJ1-5; 9 bases match TRBD1. The germline V gene encodes CDR1 SGHTA and CDR2 FQGNSA. With V trimmed by 1 base and J by 0 bases, 4 bases remained unmatched. This CDR3 has 17 amino acids. CDR3 in DNA: TGTGCCAGCAGCTTAGTGGGACAGGGCCATAGCAATCAGCCCCAGCATTTT. Protein: CASSLVGQGHSNQPQHF.

The J gene is TRBJ2-3, the V gene TRBV6-5; 8 bases are shared with TRBD2. This CDR3 is 15 amino acids long. Germline assignment: CDR1 MNHEY and CDR2 SVGAGI. V was pared by 6 bases and J by 3 bases, with 8 bases of the junction left unmatched. The DNA of the CDR3 is TGTGCCAGCAGGCCAGCGGGGGAAGGAACAGATACGCAGTATTTT. Translated, it gives CASRPAGEGTDTQYF.

This chain uses TRBV6-5 with TRBJ1-1, with TRBD1 matching over 9 bases. J was trimmed by 3 bases and V by 6 bases; bases with no gene match: 8. CDR3 length equals 15 residues. In germline, CDR1 is MNHEY, CDR2 SVGAGI. The CDR3 spells CASSRIQGAHTEAFF. DNA for the CDR3: TGTGCCAGCAGCCGCATACAGGGGGCGCACACTGAAGCTTTCTTT.

The genes are TRBV27 and TRBJ2-5; the match to TRBD1 covers 9 bases. Germline assignment: CDR1 MNHEY and CDR2 SMNVEV (reference sequence). Unmatched junction bases numbered 6, after V lost 5 bases and J lost 5 bases. The CDR3 extends over 14 amino acids. The CDR3 nucleotides read TGTGCCAGCAGTCAGGACAGGGGTGAGGAGACCCAGTACTTC. This translates into CASSQDRGEETQYF.

The chain uses TRBV7-9 and TRBJ1-6, with 7 nucleotides matching TRBD1. Per the germline V gene, CDR1 is SEHNR and CDR2 is FQNEAQ (reference sequence). V lost 1 base and J lost 7; bases outside the gene matches: 4. This CDR3 comprises 15 residues. The CDR3 loop is CASSLGDSPNSPLHF. The CDR3 bases are TGTGCCAGCAGCTTAGGGGACAGCCCAAATTCACCCCTCCACTTT.

This sequence joins TRBV5-8 and TRBJ1-4, with TRBD1 matching 8 bases. Germline CDR1 is SGHTS and CDR2 is YDEGEE. The trim removed 0 bases at V and 7 bases at J, leaving 5 bases unmatched. The CDR3 is made up of 15 amino acids. The CDR3 coding sequence is TGTGCCAGCAGCTTGGGTCAGGGGGCACCTGAAAAACTGTTTTTT. This translates into CASSLGQGAPEKLFF.

This chain connects TRBV4-3 to TRBJ2-7, with a possible D match to TRBD2 (6 bases). Germline CDR1 LGHNA, CDR2 YSLEER. Trimming removed 0 bases from V and 1 base from J, with 16 bases in between. The CDR3 has 17 residues. The CDR3 coding sequence is TGCGCCAGCAGCCAAGAGACGGGGAGCAGCGGGTCCTACGAGCAGTACTTC. Translated, it gives CASSQETGSSGSYEQYF.

The CDR3, as DNA: TGTGCCAGCAGTTCCGGCAGACTAGCGGGGGTGGGGGAGACCCAGTACTTC. Translation gives CASSSGRLAGVGETQYF. The gene calls are TRBV27 and TRBJ2-5; 12 bases fit TRBD2. The CDR3 sequence is 17 residues long. CDR1 and CDR2 from the germline V gene are MNHEY and SMNVEV (reference sequence). The V and J ends lost 4 bases and 5 bases, in that order; junction bases with no gene match: 11.

This chain uses TRBV10-3 with TRBJ2-7; 10 nucleotides match TRBD1. The CDR3 extends over 14 amino acids. Germline trimming cut 6 bases from V and 5 bases from J; bases unmatched to any gene: 7. Per the germline V gene, CDR1 is ENHRY and CDR2 is SYGVKD. This chain's CDR3 is CAISAGQGTHEQYF. CDR3 coding DNA: TGTGCCATCAGCGCGGGACAGGGGACGCACGAGCAGTACTTC.

Here the CDR3 reads CASSPTGGYEQYF. The CDR3, as DNA: TGTGCCAGCAGCCCAACAGGGGGCTACGAGCAGTACTTC. The chain carries TRBV7-9 and TRBJ2-7; 8 nucleotides line up with TRBD1. The CDR3 extends over 13 amino acids. V trimming: 5 bases; J trimming: 3 bases; junction bases outside the gene matches: 3. Germline-derived CDR1 and CDR2 are SEHNR and FQNEAQ (reference sequence).

The J gene is TRBJ1-5, the V gene TRBV3-1 (or the pseudogene TRBV3-2), with TRBD1 identical over 10 bases. V lost 5 bases to trimming and J lost 9 bases; unmatched junction nucleotides: 7. The CDR3 totals 14 residues. Germline V CDR1 and CDR2: LGHDT, YNNKEL (reference sequence). In DNA, the CDR3 is TGTGCCAGCAGCTTGGACAGGGGGGGGTGGCCCCAGCATTTT. Residues: CASSLDRGGWPQHF.

Note on this clone: Distinct nucleotide sequences in the sample also encode this CDR3. This chain links TRBV28 with TRBJ1-2; TRBD1 agrees at 7 bases. The CDR3 has 13 amino acids. After removal of 3 bases from V and 4 bases from J, the junction contained 2 bases not matched to a gene. Germline-derived CDR1 and CDR2 are MDHEN and SYDVKM. The CDR3: CASSLSGGYGYTF. The CDR3, as DNA: TGTGCCAGCAGTTTGTCAGGGGGCTATGGCTACACCTTC.

The chain uses TRBV13 and TRBJ2-3; 7 positions agree with TRBD2. The CDR3 totals 15 residues. The V segment lost 1 base and the J segment 3 bases; nucleotides outside the gene matches: 4. Germline lookup yields CDR1 PRHDT and CDR2 FYEKMQ (reference sequence). CDR3 coding DNA: TGTGCCAGCAGCTTAGAGGGTAGCGGGACAGATACGCAGTATTTT. This translates into CASSLEGSGTDTQYF.

V gene TRBV9 combines with J gene TRBJ2-2; TRBD2 aligns across 11 bases. The V segment lost 5 bases and the J segment 4 bases; nucleotides outside the gene matches: 22. The CDR3 is 21 residues long. The germline CDR1 and CDR2 sequences are SGDLS and YYNGEE. CDR3 loop: CASSERSGLAGRTSLTGELFF. CDR3 nucleotides: TGTGCCAGCAGTGAGAGGAGTGGACTAGCGGGCCGTACGTCGCTCACCGGGGAGCTGTTTTTT.

The V call is TRBV3-1 (or the pseudogene TRBV3-2), the J call TRBJ2-1, with TRBD1 matching 11 bases. The germline gives CDR1 LGHDT, CDR2 YNNKEL (reference sequence). The CDR3 contains 15 residues. J gave up 8 bases and V 2 bases, and 5 bases lay outside the gene matches. CDR3 sequence reads: CASSQRDRGGDEQFF. The CDR3 DNA reads as TGTGCCAGCAGCCAAAGGGACAGGGGGGGGGATGAGCAGTTCTTC.

The chain uses TRBV19 and TRBJ1-4, with D unclear. The V gene's germline CDR1 is LNHDA and CDR2 SQIVND (reference sequence). The CDR3 is 15 amino acids. Trimming pared 4 bases from V and 0 bases from J, leaving 9 bases between. CDR3 region: CASSSGGATNEKLFF. For the CDR3, the DNA is TGTGCCAGTAGTAGCGGCGGGGCAACTAATGAAAAACTGTTTTTT.

V is TRBV21-1 and J is TRBJ2-1; the D segment call TRBD2 is taken from the table without a DNA check. TRBV21-1 is shown as a pseudogene. This CDR3 is built from 11 residues. The CDR3 coding sequence is TGTGCCAGCAGCAAAGTAGATGAGCAGTTCTTC. Encoded protein: CASSKVDEQFF.

The gene calls are TRBV19 and TRBJ1-5; D perhaps matches TRBD1 (6 bases). In germline, CDR1 is LNHDA, CDR2 SQIVND (reference sequence). V was cut by 3 bases and J by 6 bases, with 15 bases left in between. The CDR3 runs to 15 residues. CDR3 in amino acids: CASSIGTRAGQPQHF. CDR3 nucleotide sequence: TGTGCCAGTAGTATTGGGACACGGGCTGGTCAGCCCCAGCATTTT.